This TCR beta chain was observed in a study of long-term antiretroviral therapy in people with HIV (dated by TCRdb to 2021 to 2024). About the full investigation: The earliest samples were collected roughly a decade before the 2015 WHO recommendation for immediate ART, at a time when ART was usually postponed until CD4 counts fell. A retrospective serial study tested whether changes in peripheral blood TRB repertoire composition and diversity were associated with ART initiation and durable HIV suppression. No cross-contamination during QIAcube processing was seen in test extractions of a monoclonal T-cell line run alongside around 34 polyclonal samples. About two fifths of the roughly 30 participants with HIV were female. A total of about 200 cryopreserved PBMC samples were contributed to the cohort by 30 adults with confirmed HIV infection, with samples collected serially over a mean of roughly six years (range 1-12).

Sequencing of the TRB variable region was done with the immunoSEQ hsTCRB v3.0 assay at survey level resolution. The targeted TRB sequencing depth was roughly 40,000-50,000 T-cell genomes per sample. Pooled TRB libraries were sequenced on an Illumina MiSeq with a v3 150-cycle kit. The original pipeline was this. Repertoire analysis ran in R within a reproducible Nextflow workflow covering QC, data transformation and analysis. LymphoSeq2, an R package for AIRR-Seq data exploration, was used to implement custom analyses. After excluding a few samples that yielded fewer than 5000 total TRB sequences, some 190 HIV repertoires remained for analysis. Of the roughly 180 retained HIV repertoires, under 65 were collected before and around 130 after ART initiation. Repertoires were downsampled to 5000 TRB nucleotide sequences, and summary statistics were averaged over 100 downsampling iterations. Only TRB sequences with CDR3 regions of at least seven amino acids were retained for analysis. A Shannon entropy-derived clonality score and the Gini coefficient were used to measure diversity. In the repertoire networks, any two of the top 5000 CDR3 amino acid sequences were linked whenever the two sequences differed by an edit distance of one. Antigen specificity groups and MHC restriction were predicted for TRB CDR3 amino acid sequences with GLIPH2. Known CMV, EBV, HIV or tissue antigen associations were flagged by matching CDR3 amino acid sequences against VDJdb and McPAS-TCR. Pre-ART, post-ART and control groups were compared with Wilcoxon signed-rank tests and Holm-Bonferroni correction. This immuneACCESS table, as held by TCRdb, lists in-frame sequences with V and J called but not all clones. Of the missing ones, under half trace to an unresolved V gene in checked studies; the others have no known cause. Clone size and V and J calls were adopted from that table, with D and trimming inferred from the DNA. This sample gives 25,000 to 35,000 clones in total; about 88% of them show up just once. The ten biggest clones cover more than 1% of the sample.

Participants were included only if at least one PBMC sample before ART initiation and at least two post-ART samples were available. Treatment was received in the United States of America by all participants with HIV. Before DNA extraction, cryopreserved samples of roughly 0.85-11 million PBMC were thawed and then washed. At the time of the earliest PBMC sample, participants with HIV were aged between roughly 23 and 60 years. Each participant contributed PBMC samples from 1-4 timepoints before ART initiation and 2-8 timepoints after ART initiation, with a median of 7 samples. For every participant, serial HIV viral load, CD4+ T-cell count, ART history and demographic data were obtained. Genomic DNA was extracted from unsorted PBMC with a Qiagen kit on a QIAcube, with processing performed in batches of 12 samples. In the germline V gene, CDR1 corresponds to SGHTA and CDR2 to FQGTGA. At the junction V is shortened by 5 bases and J by 2 bases; bases outside the gene matches: 6. Including the terminal cysteine and phenylalanine, the CDR3 comprises 15 residues. CDR3 DNA only is kept here, 45 bases in frame from base 1.

The paper's findings and limits, for the study overall: Because pre-ART samples had limited cell numbers, unsorted PBMC were profiled rather than sorted CD4+ and CD8+ T cells. Inferences about post-ART repertoire changes were limited because no data were available on ART adherence, viral resistance or therapy changes. The repertoire was dominated across all time points by expanded TRB clones identified before ART initiation, although this dominance was seen to fluctuate and to decrease in many PLHIV after ART. Because PBMC availability was limited, only the TCR beta chain was sequenced, with no alpha chain pairing. A significant increase in TRB diversity was found to be associated with ART initiation, although TRB diversity was observed to remain significantly below that of transplant donor controls even after long-term ART. Narrower CDR3 length ranges were observed in HIV repertoires than in controls, and an antigen-experienced repertoire with only a slight naive shift after ART was suggested by the network structure. The samples span the years 2004 to 2017, and the ART regimens used at that time may not be as effective as current regimens.

On this clone itself: Its antigen is unknown. No per-base quality is available; no much larger clone lies one base away.

This TCR came from a man between 50 and 59 years old with HIV. The starting material was unsorted PBMCs, obtained 2 years after starting antiretroviral therapy. In this chain, TRBV7-3 is recombined with TRBJ1-2, and 9 junction bases match TRBD1. The CDR3 corresponds to CASSPGTGLNYGYTF. Here is the DNA: TGTGCCAGCAGCCCGGGGACAGGGCTAAACTATGGCTACACCTTC.